This T cell receptor beta chain stems from a study of early T cells in non-severe SARS-CoV-2 infection. Researchers attached unique molecular identifiers to individual cDNA molecules. Using its own MiXCR run on the 5' RACE reads, TCRdb lists one record per CDR3 protein. Of 85,000 to 100,000 distinct CDR3 sequences in the sample, 9.5% to 12% are singletons; the top ten hold about 4.5%. This clonotype was observed a handful of times. V lost 5 bases and J lost 0, with 17 bases in between. Germline V gives CDR1 SGHTA, CDR2 FQGNSA. The CDR3 contains 16 residues. Source: whole blood, taken at baseline. The chain recombines TRBV7-2 with TRBJ2-7, with a possible D match to TRBD1 (6 bases). The TCR was taken from an adult who was a healthcare worker with PCR-confirmed SARS-CoV-2 infection or an uninfected control (not recorded which). CDR3 DNA: TGTGCCAGCAGCCTGAGAAGTTGGACAGTCTCCTACGAGCAGTACTTC. Protein product: CASSLRSWTVSYEQYF.